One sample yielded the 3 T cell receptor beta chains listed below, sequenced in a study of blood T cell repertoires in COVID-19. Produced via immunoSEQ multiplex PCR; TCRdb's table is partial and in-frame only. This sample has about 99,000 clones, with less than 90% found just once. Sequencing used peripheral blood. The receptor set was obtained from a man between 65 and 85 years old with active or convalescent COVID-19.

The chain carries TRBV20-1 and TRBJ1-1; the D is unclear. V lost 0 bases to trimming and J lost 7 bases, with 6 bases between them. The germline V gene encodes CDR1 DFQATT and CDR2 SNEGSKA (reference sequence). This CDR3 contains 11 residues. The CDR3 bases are TGCAGTGCTAGAGATCGGAGTGAAGCTTTCTTT. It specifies CSARDRSEAFF.

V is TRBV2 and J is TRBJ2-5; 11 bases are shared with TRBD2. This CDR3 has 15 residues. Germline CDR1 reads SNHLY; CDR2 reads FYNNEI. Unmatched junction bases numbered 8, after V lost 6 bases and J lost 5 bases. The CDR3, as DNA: TGTGCCAGCAGACAAGGGGGACTAGCGGCGGAGACCCAGTACTTC. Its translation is CASRQGGLAAETQYF.

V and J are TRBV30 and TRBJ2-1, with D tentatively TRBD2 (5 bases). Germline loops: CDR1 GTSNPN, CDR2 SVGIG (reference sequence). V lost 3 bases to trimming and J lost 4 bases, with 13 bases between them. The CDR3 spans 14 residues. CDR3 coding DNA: TGTGCCTGGAGGGAGCGGCGCGCTTACAATGAGCAGTTCTTC. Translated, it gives CAWRERRAYNEQFF.